The 17 T cell receptor beta chains presented below share a single source sample, sequenced in a study of blood T cell repertoires in COVID-19. Produced via immunoSEQ multiplex PCR; TCRdb's table is partial and in-frame only. The sample holds some 170,000 clones; about 87% are singletons and the top ten take less than 5%. The sample was peripheral blood. The receptors shown here come from an older woman who had recovered from COVID-19.

CDR3 protein: CASSHFGTGFYEQYF. CDR3 DNA sequence: TGCGCCAGCAGCCATTTCGGGACAGGGTTTTACGAGCAGTACTTC. The chain employs TRBV4-1 and TRBJ2-7; 9 nucleotides line up with TRBD1. CDR3 length: 15 amino acids. The germline V gene encodes CDR1 MGHRA and CDR2 YSYEKL. V was clipped by 3 bases and J by 4 bases; unmatched bases: 7.

This clone appeared once. V and J are TRBV10-3 and TRBJ2-7, with D perhaps matching TRBD1 (6 bases). The CDR3 covers 13 residues. Trimming cost V 2 bases and J 4 bases, with 9 bases left between them. Germline V gene sequence: CDR1 ENHRY, CDR2 SYGVKD. The CDR3 loop is CAISERDNYEQYF. As DNA, the CDR3 is TGTGCCATCAGTGAGCGGGACAATTACGAGCAGTACTTC.

The chain links TRBV3-1 (or the pseudogene TRBV3-2) to TRBJ2-2; D might be TRBD2 (5 bases). The CDR3 sequence is 13 residues long. Germline values: CDR1 LGHDT, CDR2 YNNKEL (reference sequence). V lost 2 bases, J lost 16 bases, and 17 bases lay in between. The CDR3 here is CASSQTNGLQPFF. The DNA for the CDR3 is TGTGCCAGCAGCCAAACTAACGGACTGCAGCCGTTTTTT.

The rearrangement uses TRBV27 and TRBJ2-1; possible D gene TRBD1, 6 bases. From germline, CDR1 is MNHEY and CDR2 SMNVEV (reference sequence). Trimming left V 5 bases short and J 4 bases short, with 9 bases between. This CDR3 is built from 13 residues. CDR3 sequence reads: CASSPGQYNEQFF. CDR3 coding DNA: TGTGCCAGCAGTCCAGGACAGTACAATGAGCAGTTCTTC.

This chain links TRBV5-4 with TRBJ1-1, with D unclear. V lost 4 bases to trimming and J lost 3 bases, with 10 bases between them. This CDR3 region has 13 residues. CDR1 SGHNT and CDR2 YYREEE come from the germline V gene (reference sequence). The CDR3, as DNA: TGTGCCAGCAGCCAGGATGAGTACACTGAAGCTTTCTTT. Its protein is CASSQDEYTEAFF. Complete variable domain (other parts from reference TRBV5-4 and TRBJ1-1): ETGVTQSPTHLIKTRGQQVTLRCSSQSGHNTVSWYQQALGQGPQFIFQYYREEENGRGNFPPRFSGLQFPNYSSELNVNALELDDSALYLCASSQDEYTEAFFGQGTRLTVV.

CDR3: CASSLTGYGYTF. The CDR3 DNA sequence: TGTGCCAGCAGCTTGACAGGATATGGCTACACCTTC. The V and J genes are TRBV5-8 and TRBJ1-2; a possible D gene is TRBD1 (5 bases). CDR1 and CDR2 from the germline V gene are SGHTS and YDEGEE. The V end was cut by 1 base, the J end by 5 bases, with 6 bases between. The CDR3 covers 12 residues. Complete variable domain (other parts from reference TRBV5-8 and TRBJ1-2): EAGVTQSPTHLIKTRGQQATLRCSPISGHTSVYWYQQALGLGLQFLLWYDEGEERNRGNFPPRFSGRQFPNYSSELNVNALELEDSALYLCASSLTGYGYTFGSGTRLTVV.

The V and J genes are TRBV11-2 and TRBJ1-1, with TRBD1 as a possible D gene (6 bases). Germline values: CDR1 SGHAT, CDR2 FQNNGV. The V gene lost 5 bases and the J gene lost 3 bases, with 16 bases spanning the gap. This CDR3 region has 15 residues. CDR3 in amino acids: CASSTGGGTDTEAFF. The CDR3 bases are TGTGCCAGCAGCACTGGGGGGGGCACTGACACTGAAGCTTTCTTT.

The chain carries TRBV3-1 (or the pseudogene TRBV3-2) and TRBJ1-3; the D gene is possibly TRBD1 (6 bases). The germline V gene encodes CDR1 LGHDT and CDR2 YNNKEL (reference sequence). The CDR3 contains 16 residues. V lost 1 base to trimming and J lost 7 bases, with 17 bases between them. CDR3 amino acids: CASSQVRPYRENTIYF. The CDR3 DNA follows: TGTGCCAGCAGCCAAGTTCGGCCTTACAGGGAGAACACCATATATTTT.

This rearrangement joins TRBV7-9 to TRBJ2-1, with D perhaps TRBD2 (5 bases). Germline-derived CDR1 and CDR2 are SEHNR and FQNEAQ (reference sequence). The CDR3 runs to 15 residues. The germline V and J ends were trimmed by 7 bases and 0 bases, with 13 bases remaining between them. The CDR3 nucleotides read TGTGCCAGCAACGAAGCGGCTTCCTCCTACAATGAGCAGTTCTTC. Its protein is CASNEAASSYNEQFF.

The genes are TRBV3-1 (or the pseudogene TRBV3-2) and TRBJ2-7, with 10 bases fitting TRBD1. This CDR3 region has 16 residues. With 1 base clipped from V and 1 base from J, the junction kept 4 bases outside the gene matches. Germline loops: CDR1 LGHDT, CDR2 YNNKEL (reference sequence). CDR3 protein: CASSQAGQGPSYEQYF. CDR3 DNA sequence: TGTGCCAGCAGCCAAGCGGGACAGGGGCCGTCCTACGAGCAGTACTTC.

This clone was counted once. The chain employs TRBV7-9 and TRBJ2-7; possibly TRBD2 for D (6 bases). V lost 6 bases and J lost 3, with 21 bases in between. CDR3 length equals 16 residues. Germline loops: CDR1 SEHNR, CDR2 FQNEAQ (reference sequence). CDR3: CASSPGGQADYYEQYF. The CDR3 bases are TGTGCCAGCAGTCCCGGAGGGCAGGCGGACTACTACGAGCAGTACTTC.

This clone was recorded a few times. This chain connects TRBV19 to TRBJ1-6; D is ambiguous. CDR1 and CDR2 from the germline V gene are LNHDA and SQIVND (reference sequence). The CDR3 length is 14 residues. V was trimmed by 7 bases and J by 7 bases, leaving 14 bases between them. The CDR3 bases are TGTGCCAGTACCAGACTGTCACGGAATTCACCCCTCCACTTT. Amino acids: CASTRLSRNSPLHF.

The chain combines TRBV18 with TRBJ2-7; TRBD1 matches at 7 bases. Germline assignment: CDR1 KGHSH and CDR2 LQKENI. Trimming cost V 8 bases and J 6 bases; bases outside gene matches: 13. This CDR3 comprises 14 residues. The CDR3 sequence: CASAPNGQASEQYF. For the CDR3, the DNA is TGTGCCAGCGCCCCGAACGGACAGGCCTCCGAGCAGTACTTC.

The V call is TRBV6-6, the J call TRBJ1-2; the D gene is possibly TRBD1 (6 bases). V lost 2 bases, J lost 7 bases, and 11 bases lay in between. The CDR3 sequence is 13 residues long. Germline loops: CDR1 MNHNY, CDR2 SVGAGI (reference sequence). CDR3 residues: CASSYGGAVGYTF. The DNA of the CDR3 is TGTGCCAGCAGTTACGGGGGGGCGGTTGGCTACACCTTC.

The chain links TRBV7-9 to TRBJ1-2; maybe TRBD1 (5 bases). The CDR3 spans 14 residues. V was clipped by 1 base and J by 14 bases, with 20 bases between them. Per germline, CDR1 SEHNR and CDR2 FQNEAQ (reference sequence). The CDR3 sequence: CASSLEGPGPSVTF. In DNA, the CDR3 is TGTGCCAGCAGCTTAGAGGGTCCAGGGCCGAGTGTAACCTTC.

This clone came up once. The rearrangement links TRBV7-6 to TRBJ1-2; 7 bases align to TRBD1. The CDR3 loop spans 15 amino acids. CDR1 and CDR2 (germline): SGHVS, FNYEAQ. V trimming: 2 bases; J trimming: 4 bases; junction bases outside the gene matches: 7. Written as DNA, the CDR3 is TGTGCCAGCAGCTTACCGGCAGGGGGTGGCTATGGCTACACCTTC. It is translated as CASSLPAGGGYGYTF.

This rearrangement joins TRBV9 to TRBJ2-3, with 7 bases aligning to TRBD1. The CDR3 totals 15 residues. V shed 5 bases, J shed 0 bases, and the junction held 6 bases outside the gene matches. Germline V gene sequence: CDR1 SGDLS, CDR2 YYNGEE. CDR3 bases: TGTGCCAGCAGTCAGACAGGGAAAAGCACAGATACGCAGTATTTT. It specifies CASSQTGKSTDTQYF.